The 2 T cell receptor beta chains listed next were all sequenced from one sample in a study of CD4+ T cells in melanoma. Sequenced by immunoSEQ multiplex PCR; TCRdb stores in-frame clones only, minus some. The sample records tens of thousands of clones, nearly 70% being singletons. Sequenced input: tumor tissue. All receptors come from a human donor with melanoma.

This clone was seen just once. The chain joins TRBV5-1 to TRBJ1-1; D not resolved. The CDR3 extends over 17 amino acids. Trimming shortened V by 0 bases and J by 1 base, and 16 bases separated the two germline ends. Germline CDR1 and CDR2: SGHRS and YFSETQ. The CDR3 reads CASSLAERTSGNTEAFF. The CDR3 DNA follows: TGCGCCAGCAGCTTGGCCGAAAGGACTTCGGGGAACACTGAAGCTTTCTTT.

For the CDR3, the DNA is TGTGCCAGCAGTGAAATTCAGGGGGCGATCGAGCAGTACTTC. Its translation: CASSEIQGAIEQYF. The V gene is TRBV6-1, the J gene TRBJ2-7; TRBD1 matches at 8 bases. J lost 6 bases, V lost 2 bases, and 6 bases had no gene match. Germline CDR1 MNHNS, CDR2 SASEGT. The CDR3 runs to 14 residues.